This T cell receptor beta chain was captured in a study of shared clonotypes between healthy human individuals. The CDR3 is made up of 14 amino acids. Germline CDR1 is MNHNS and CDR2 is SASEGT. Trimming pared 6 bases from V and 0 bases from J, leaving 10 bases between. TCRdb keeps only in-frame clones here, not all; method: immunoSEQ multiplex PCR. The sample holds around 2.1 million clones, approximately 96% seen once. Material for sequencing was naive CD4+ T cells sorted from blood. As for subset: CD45RA+ positively selected. The source of this sequence is a man aged 18 to 30 in good health. The chain has TRBV6-1 and TRBJ2-3; a weak D match, TRBD2 (5 bases). The CDR3 spells CASRLGPSTDTQYF. In nucleotides, the CDR3 is TGTGCCAGCAGACTAGGCCCTAGCACAGATACGCAGTATTTT.